This T cell receptor beta chain is drawn from a study of vaccination and CD4 T cells after COVID-19. The CDR3 length is 18 residues. CDR1 is MNHEY and CDR2 is SMNVEV in the germline V gene (reference sequence). J lost 0 bases, V lost 4 bases, and 14 bases had no gene match. With respect to this clonotype: Its antigen is unknown.

Oncomine TCR Beta short-read sequencing was applied to DNA from cultured CD4+ T cells. Using its own MiXCR run on the PCR reads, TCRdb lists one record per CDR3 protein. The table includes 14,000 to 15,000 distinct CDR3 sequences, about 48% detected once. Described treatment: roughly 10-day PBMC culture with coronavirus spike peptide pools or control peptides (ViraFEST assay). Researchers reported culturing approximately 2 million PBMCs per well with approximately 10 IU/ml IL-2 and roughly 9.1 ug/ml peptide pools. Fresh IL-2 medium replaced half the culture medium on days 3 and 7. This TCR was sampled from a human donor who had recovered from COVID-19. V and J are TRBV27 and TRBJ1-1; 7 bases align to TRBD1. Sequencing used CD4+ T cells from blood, cultured in vitro. The CDR3 is CASSSQGGRKGMNTEAFF. The DNA for the CDR3 is TGTGCCAGCAGTTCCCAGGGGGGTAGGAAAGGGATGAACACTGAAGCTTTCTTT.